This TCR beta chain is from a study of T cells after yellow fever vaccination. Study-level background: Preparation of fractions with low cell numbers was performed using SMART-Seq v4 Ultra Low Input.

Notes on the study in general: Abundant clonotypes (contaminants from the bulk population) could be present in FACS-sorted repertoires. The CD4 and CD8 compartments had a small share of their clonotypes in common.

About this clonotype: Its specificity is unknown.

Universal primer sites and UMIs were introduced during 5'RACE template-switching synthesis of TCR cDNA. From the 5' RACE reads, TCRdb called clonotypes with MiXCR, one entry per CDR3 protein. Here the sample spans roughly 520,000 distinct CDR3 sequences, just over 20% being singletons. With 0 bases removed from V and 4 bases from J, the gap between germline ends came to 10 bases. The CDR3 sequence is 15 residues long. Germline V lookup: CDR1 KGHSH, CDR2 LQKENI. This sequence was found in a man aged 18 to 35 who received the YFV17D yellow fever vaccine. The chain joins TRBV18 to TRBJ2-4; D gene ambiguous. The sample consisted of PBMCs, taken around 3 weeks after the first yellow fever vaccination. The CDR3 loop reads CASSPPAGRKNIQYF. The DNA for the CDR3 is TGTGCCAGCTCACCACCTGCCGGGCGAAAAAACATTCAGTACTTC.